These 23 T cell receptor beta chains originate from one sample sequenced in a study of cytomegalovirus exposure and HLA in healthy donors. PCR amplification relied on 60 Vbeta primers (plus 13 Jbeta primers). Here immunoSEQ multiplex PCR was the method, and the copy in TCRdb shows in-frame clones only, minus some. The table has more than 150,000 clones, 81% seen once. The specimen was PBMCs. The receptors derive from a middle-aged man in good health and CMV-seropositive.

The chain recombines TRBV19 with TRBJ2-3, with 8 bases matching TRBD1. With V trimmed by 7 bases and J by 4 bases, 10 bases remained unmatched. The CDR3 loop spans 15 amino acids. Germline V gives CDR1 LNHDA, CDR2 SQIVND (reference sequence). CDR3 in DNA: TGTGCCAGTACCTTCTCCAGGGGGCCCTCAGATACGCAGTATTTT. Its translation: CASTFSRGPSDTQYF.

This clone has a handful of counts. The chain couples TRBV9 to TRBJ2-1; D is perhaps TRBD2 (6 bases). The CDR3 has 16 residues. The ends were cut back, 4 bases at V and 4 bases at J, with 18 bases in the middle. From germline, CDR1 is SGDLS and CDR2 YYNGEE. CDR3 coding DNA: TGTGCCAGCAGCATCCTAGGGGCTAGCGATTACAATGAGCAGTTCTTC. Its protein is CASSILGASDYNEQFF.

This clone was seen only a few times. The chain carries TRBV7-9 and TRBJ2-3; TRBD1 aligns across 7 bases. The CDR3 totals 16 residues. With 7 bases clipped from V and 0 bases from J, the junction kept 10 bases outside the gene matches. Germline loops: CDR1 SEHNR, CDR2 FQNEAQ (reference sequence). CDR3 DNA sequence: TGTGCCAGCATAAGCCCTAGGGGGCAAAGCACAGATACGCAGTATTTT. It translates to CASISPRGQSTDTQYF.

The V gene is TRBV5-6, the J gene TRBJ1-5, with D uncertain. The germline CDR1 and CDR2 sequences are SGHDT and YYEEEE. The CDR3 has 14 residues. Trimming shortened V by 4 bases and J by 9 bases, and 17 bases separated the two germline ends. The DNA for the CDR3 is TGTGCCAGCAGCCCGCGGGCTCTTAATGGGCCCCAGCATTTT. Protein sequence: CASSPRALNGPQHF.

This clone was recorded only once. CDR3 protein: CAWSVGTGNQPQHF. CDR3 coding DNA: TGTGCCTGGAGTGTAGGGACAGGTAATCAGCCCCAGCATTTT. The gene calls are TRBV30 and TRBJ1-5; TRBD1 aligns across 8 bases. J was trimmed by 4 bases and V by 0 bases; bases with no gene match: 2. This CDR3 comprises 14 residues. Per the germline V gene, CDR1 is GTSNPN and CDR2 is SVGIG (reference sequence).

This clone appeared a single time. The CDR3 coding sequence is TGTGCAAGTCGCACTTACCCCCCCCGGTGCACTGAAGCTTTCTTT. As protein: CASRTYPPRCTEAFF. The V gene is TRBV12-2, the J gene TRBJ1-1. TRBV12-2 is a listed pseudogene. The CDR3 is made up of 15 amino acids.

The chain combines TRBV9 with TRBJ2-2, with D tentatively TRBD2 (6 bases). Germline lookup yields CDR1 SGDLS and CDR2 YYNGEE. Trimming took 5 bases from V and 8 from J, leaving 16 bases between them. CDR3 length: 14 amino acids. The CDR3 coding sequence is TGTGCCAGCAGTGGGCAATGGCGGGGAGGGGAGCTGTTTTTT. As protein: CASSGQWRGGELFF.

V usage is TRBV11-2 and J usage is TRBJ2-7; 9 positions agree with TRBD1. CDR1 is SGHAT and CDR2 is FQNNGV in the germline V gene. The CDR3 sequence is 13 residues long. V lost 5 bases to trimming and J lost 8 bases; unmatched junction nucleotides: 7. As DNA, the CDR3 is TGTGCCAGCAGCCCCGGACAGGGGACGAAGCAGTACTTC. It is translated as CASSPGQGTKQYF.

On this clone: Germline and junction disagree at one end, which may indicate a read error. J is TRBJ1-2 and V is TRBV27; maybe TRBD1 (6 bases). The germline gives CDR1 MNHEY, CDR2 SMNVEV (reference sequence). The CDR3 is 13 residues long. CDR3 sequence reads: CASSFRGWHGYIF. The DNA of the CDR3 is TGTGCCAGCAGTTTTAGGGGGTGGCATGGCTACATCTTC.

This clone has only one observation. The chain is built from TRBV7-9 and TRBJ1-2; unclear D gene. Per germline, CDR1 SEHNR and CDR2 FQNEAQ (reference sequence). CDR3 length: 14 residues. V was shortened by 5 bases and J by 2 bases, with 12 bases between the two germline ends. The CDR3 spells CASSQGNGNYGYTF. CDR3 DNA: TGTGCCAGCAGCCAAGGCAACGGGAACTATGGCTACACCTTC.

This clone was detected only once. This CDR3 is also generated by other DNA sequences in the sample. The chain carries TRBV9 and TRBJ2-7; 11 positions agree with TRBD2. The germline CDR1 and CDR2 sequences are SGDLS and YYNGEE. There are 15 residues in the CDR3. Trimming cost V 0 bases and J 2 bases; bases outside gene matches: 1. CDR3 sequence: CASSVGLAGTYEQYF. The DNA of the CDR3 is TGTGCCAGCAGCGTAGGACTAGCGGGGACCTACGAGCAGTACTTC.

The chain recombines TRBV14 with TRBJ2-2; a weak D match, TRBD1 (5 bases). V lost 0 bases and J 5 bases, leaving 13 bases between the germline ends. The CDR3 sequence is 16 residues long. CDR1 is SGHDN and CDR2 is FVKESK in the germline V gene. In DNA form, the CDR3 reads TGTGCCAGCAGCCAAGATAAACAGGTGGCGACCGGGGAGCTGTTTTTT. It specifies CASSQDKQVATGELFF.

J is TRBJ2-5 and V is TRBV7-3, with a possible D match to TRBD1 (5 bases). Germline CDR1 and CDR2: SGHTA and FQGTGA. V was trimmed by 1 base and J by 2 bases, leaving 11 bases between them. The CDR3 length is 15 residues. CDR3 sequence: CASSLRAGRQETQYF. The CDR3 region has the DNA TGTGCCAGCAGCTTAAGGGCAGGGCGACAAGAGACCCAGTACTTC. Full variable domain (remainder filled in from reference TRBV7-3 and TRBJ2-5): GAGVSQTPSNKVTEKGKYVELRCDPISGHTALYWYRQSLGQGPEFLIYFQGTGAADDSGLPNDRFFAVRPEGSVSTLKIQRTERGDSAVYLCASSLRAGRQETQYFGPGTRLLVL.

The gene calls are TRBV28 and TRBJ1-5; D is ambiguous. The CDR3 consists of 14 residues. The ends were cut back, 11 bases at V and 0 bases at J, with 14 bases in the middle. Germline V gene data show CDR1 as MDHEN and CDR2 as SYDVKM. The CDR3 region is CASWRAYSNQPQHF. CDR3 sequence (DNA): TGTGCCTCATGGAGAGCGTATAGCAATCAGCCCCAGCATTTT.

CDR3 nucleotide sequence: TGCGCCAGCAGCCGATCCTCGGACTATGGTTCCGGGGAGCTGTTTTTT. It yields the protein CASSRSSDYGSGELFF. The chain joins TRBV4-3 to TRBJ2-2, with D possibly being TRBD2 (6 bases). The CDR3 totals 16 residues. V was clipped by 4 bases and J by 6 bases, with 18 bases between them. CDR1 and CDR2 from the germline V gene are LGHNA and YSLEER.

The chain has TRBV6-5 and TRBJ1-3; TRBD1 is a possible D gene (6 bases). V lost 3 bases to trimming and J lost 2 bases, with 11 bases between them. The length of the CDR3 is 15 residues. The V gene's germline CDR1 is MNHEY and CDR2 SVGAGI. The CDR3 nucleotides read TGTGCCAGCAGTTATTCCGGGACACCTGGAAACACCATATATTTT. Its protein product is CASSYSGTPGNTIYF.

The V call is TRBV9, the J call TRBJ1-5, with no clear D. CDR3 length: 15 residues. Per the germline V gene, CDR1 is SGDLS and CDR2 is YYNGEE. Trimming took 0 bases from V and 7 from J, leaving 14 bases between them. The CDR3, as DNA: TGTGCCAGCAGCGTAGCGAGCGGGTGGGGACAGCCCCAGCATTTT. The encoded protein is CASSVASGWGQPQHF. Full variable domain (remainder filled in from reference TRBV9 and TRBJ1-5): DSGVTQTPKHLITATGQRVTLRCSPRSGDLSVYWYQQSLDQGLQFLIQYYNGEERAKGNILERFSAQQFPDLHSELNLSSLELGDSALYFCASSVASGWGQPQHFGDGTRLSIL.

Only a few counts were recorded for this clone. V usage is TRBV7-6 and J usage is TRBJ2-1; D not certain. V lost 1 base and J 6 bases, leaving 10 bases between the germline ends. The CDR3 has 14 amino acids. The V gene's germline CDR1 is SGHVS and CDR2 FNYEAQ. The CDR3, as DNA: TGTGCCAGCAGCTTAGTCTACCCCTCCAATGAGCAGTTCTTC. Translated: CASSLVYPSNEQFF.

The chain joins TRBV6-5 to TRBJ2-1, with TRBD1 matching over 7 bases. The CDR3 is 15 residues long. Germline-derived CDR1 and CDR2 are MNHEY and SVGAGI. Trimming at V came to 8 bases and at J to 0 bases, leaving 7 bases not matched to a gene. This chain's CDR3 is CASRQGTSSYNEQFF. The CDR3 DNA reads TGTGCCAGCCGACAGGGTACTAGCTCCTACAATGAGCAGTTCTTC.

The chain has TRBV11-2 and TRBJ2-5, with D perhaps matching TRBD2 (5 bases). The CDR3 consists of 15 residues. Germline-derived CDR1 and CDR2 are SGHAT and FQNNGV. V lost 1 base and J lost 2, with 11 bases in between. CDR3 loop: CASSLGRGEQETQYF. CDR3 nucleotides: TGTGCCAGCAGCTTAGGTCGGGGTGAGCAAGAGACCCAGTACTTC.

The V and J genes are TRBV28 and TRBJ2-1, with a weak D call TRBD1 (6 bases). Trimming took 8 bases from V and 0 from J, leaving 14 bases between them. The length of the CDR3 is 15 residues. Germline CDR1 is MDHEN and CDR2 is SYDVKM. CDR3 nucleotides: TGTGCCAGCTTCGGTCGACAGGACTCCTACAATGAGCAGTTCTTC. This gives the protein CASFGRQDSYNEQFF.

In this sample, this clone turned up a few times. The gene calls are TRBV7-8 and TRBJ2-2; possibly TRBD1 for D (6 bases). The germline V gene encodes CDR1 SGHVS and CDR2 FQNEAQ. Trimming pared 5 bases from V and 7 bases from J, leaving 29 bases between. The CDR3 extends over 19 amino acids. CDR3 coding DNA: TGTGCCAGCAGCCAAAAGGGTTTAGGGACAACCTCAATGAGCGGGGAGCTGTTTTTT. Translation: CASSQKGLGTTSMSGELFF.

The chain links TRBV2 to TRBJ2-7; TRBD2 matches 13 bases. The CDR3 consists of 14 residues. V shed 6 bases and J 4 bases; nucleotides not matched to a gene: 3. Germline values: CDR1 SNHLY, CDR2 FYNNEI. The CDR3 DNA sequence: TGTGCCAGCAGACTAGCGGGAGGGCCTTACGAGCAGTACTTC. Its protein is CASRLAGGPYEQYF. The whole variable domain, filled in from reference TRBV2 and TRBJ2-7, reads EPEVTQTPSHQVTQMGQEVILRCVPISNHLYFYWYRQILGQKVEFLVSFYNNEISEKSEIFDDQFSVERPDGSNFTLKIRSTKLEDSAMYFCASRLAGGPYEQYFGPGTRLTVT.